The present T cell receptor beta chain was sequenced within a study of blood T cell repertoires in COVID-19. Study context: COVID-19 samples, acute and convalescent, were from the United States, Italy and Spain.

Seattle researchers signed up patients amid active infection and tracked them longitudinally. J gave up 1 base and V 3 bases, and 9 bases lay outside the gene matches. Germline CDR1 KGHSH, CDR2 LQKENI. The CDR3 is 16 residues long. How the authors handled the data: The authors estimated nucleated cell counts from reference gene primer amplification. Profiled with immunoSEQ multiplex PCR; TCRdb holds only in-frame clones, not every one. V and J calls and clone size are those listed in that table; D and trimming were worked out from the DNA. The data hold roughly 390,000 clones, with around 87% observed a single time.

Sequencing input: peripheral blood. The rearrangement joins TRBV18 to TRBJ2-7, with 7 bases lining up with TRBD2. The TCR was taken from a woman aged 30 to 39 with COVID-19, enrolled during active disease. The CDR3 region has the DNA TGTGCCAGCTCACCCCCGGGGAGGGAGGTATCCTACGAGCAGTACTTC. This translates into CASSPPGREVSYEQYF.